The clone carrying this T cell receptor (beta chain) was observed a handful of times. Antigen specificity is unknown. The entry originates in a study of response to subunit inactivated influenza vaccine. CDR1 MGHRA and CDR2 YSYEKL come from the germline V gene. Deletions cut 0 bases from V and 2 bases from J, with 8 bases between. This CDR3 comprises 15 residues. From the RT-PCR reads, TCRdb called clonotypes with MiXCR, one entry per CDR3 protein. The sample consists of hundreds of thousands of distinct CDR3 sequences, approximately 15% of them appearing once. Study-wide findings and caveats: New T cells are recruited in small numbers by each seasonal influenza vaccination, according to the authors' suggestion.

The source material was PBMCs from blood, sampled approximately 15 days before vaccination. This sequence was found in a man in his fifties who received an inactivated influenza vaccine. The chain is built from TRBV4-1 and TRBJ1-5, with a tentative D call TRBD1 (5 bases). The CDR3 region is CASSQEGEGNQPQHF. DNA for the CDR3: TGCGCCAGCAGCCAAGAAGGGGAGGGCAATCAGCCCCAGCATTTT.